The clone carrying this T cell receptor (beta chain) was seen just once. These data belong to a study of blood T cell repertoires in COVID-19. Turning to the study itself: The samples span acute and convalescent COVID-19 from the United States, Italy and Spain. Sources were T cells, B-cell-depleted T cells, or PBMCs; the material itself was cDNA or gDNA.

This CDR3 is 12 amino acids long. Generated by immunoSEQ multiplex PCR, the TCRdb table keeps only in-frame clones and is missing some. Here the sample spans around 140,000 clones, 70% to 90% being singletons. V is TRBV12-2 and J is TRBJ1-1; the table's D call TRBD1 went unverified against the DNA. TRBV12-2 is described as a pseudogene. Specimen: peripheral blood. The sequence derives from a man aged 65 to 79 with active COVID-19. The CDR3 bases are TGTGCAAGTCGCCCGCCGGCAGGGGAGGCTTTCTTT. Translated: CASRPPAGEAFF.